This is a list of T cell receptor beta chains from one sample in a study of blood T cell repertoires in COVID-19. Using immunoSEQ multiplex PCR, the repertoire was profiled, and TCRdb retains in-frame clones only, with some absent. The data contain around 260,000 clones, about 89% of them singletons. The sequencing input was peripheral blood. The receptors shown here come from a man younger than 40 with acute or convalescent COVID-19. Both conserved end residues are part of each CDR3. Fields, in order: V gene, D gene, clone size, J gene, CDR3 protein, CDR3 DNA. A D gene is named only where the DNA matches it firmly. Clone size, where shown, is once, few, many, or a class for clones that have expanded.

TRBV24-1	.	.	TRBJ2-5	CATSAPGTNPLQETQYF	TGTGCCACCAGTGCCCCGGGGACAAACCCCCTCCAAGAGACCCAGTACTTC
TRBV28	.	.	TRBJ1-3	CASSLLGVVWVSGNTIYF	TGTGCCAGCAGTTTATTGGGAGTTGTGTGGGTCTCAGGAAACACCATATATTTT
TRBV14	TRBD1	once	TRBJ2-2	CASSQQGATNTGELFF	TGTGCCAGCAGCCAGCAGGGGGCAACGAACACCGGGGAGCTGTTTTTT
TRBV5-1	.	.	TRBJ1-6	CASSLSGYNSPLHF	TGCGCCAGCAGCTTGTCAGGGTATAATTCACCCCTCCACTTT
TRBV27	.	.	TRBJ1-5	CASSFEAGNQPQHF	TGTGCCAGCAGTTTCGAGGCCGGTAATCAGCCCCAGCATTTT
TRBV5-6	TRBD1	.	TRBJ1-1	CASSRQGLLNTEAFF	TGTGCCAGCAGCAGACAGGGCCTACTTAACACTGAAGCTTTCTTT
TRBV12-3/TRBV12-4	.	.	TRBJ2-5	CASSLVRETQYF	TGTGCCAGCAGTTTAGTGCGGGAGACCCAGTACTTC
TRBV7-8	TRBD2	.	TRBJ2-7	CASSLLAGAATGWEQYF	TGTGCCAGCAGTCTACTAGCGGGAGCCGCAACCGGGTGGGAGCAGTACTTC
TRBV10-3	TRBD1	.	TRBJ1-5	CAISESWTGGYSNQPQHF	TGTGCCATCAGTGAGTCATGGACAGGGGGATATAGCAATCAGCCCCAGCATTTT
TRBV5-1	TRBD1	.	TRBJ1-3	CASSLTGAGNTIYF	TGCGCCAGCAGCTTGACAGGGGCTGGAAACACCATATATTTT
TRBV6-6	.	.	TRBJ1-3	CASSPTRPGRGGNTIYF	TGTGCCAGCAGTCCCACGCGCCCTGGGAGGGGAGGAAACACCATATATTTT
TRBV2	TRBD1	.	TRBJ2-5	CASSSNRGETQYF	TGTGCCAGCAGTAGCAACAGGGGGGAGACCCAGTACTTC
TRBV30	.	.	TRBJ1-3	CAWTGREMGNTIYF	TGTGCCTGGACCGGACGGGAGATGGGAAACACCATATATTTT
TRBV5-1	.	.	TRBJ1-6	CASSLNWQGFGSPLHF	TGCGCCAGCAGCTTGAATTGGCAGGGGTTTGGTTCACCCCTCCACTTT
TRBV28	TRBD2	.	TRBJ2-2	CASSSGLARPGELFF	TGTGCCAGCAGTTCCGGACTAGCGAGGCCCGGGGAGCTGTTTTTT
TRBV28	.	.	TRBJ2-1	CASIRGDIQGEQFF	TGTGCCAGCATAAGAGGGGACATACAAGGTGAGCAGTTCTTC
TRBV27	.	.	TRBJ2-2	CASSFVETGELFF	TGTGCCAGCAGTTTCGTTGAGACCGGGGAGCTGTTTTTT
TRBV4-1	.	.	TRBJ1-3	CASSQVRGSGNTIYF	TGCGCCAGCAGCCAGGTGCGGGGATCTGGAAACACCATATATTTT
TRBV11-3	.	.	TRBJ2-1	CASSLAGSYNEQFF	TGTGCCAGCAGCTTGGCAGGGTCATACAATGAGCAGTTCTTC
TRBV6-5	.	.	TRBJ1-2	CASSPQGRHGYTF	TGTGCCAGCAGTCCCCAGGGGCGGCATGGCTACACCTTC
TRBV30	TRBD1	.	TRBJ2-5	CAWTPDRQETQYF	TGTGCCTGGACTCCGGACAGGCAAGAGACCCAGTACTTC
TRBV5-6	TRBD1	.	TRBJ2-7	CASSLVGTGGYEQYF	TGTGCCAGCAGCTTGGTAGGGACAGGGGGCTACGAGCAGTACTTC
TRBV19	.	.	TRBJ1-1	CASSNTGPLNTEAFF	TGTGCCAGCAGCAACACAGGGCCCCTGAACACTGAAGCTTTCTTT
TRBV14	.	.	TRBJ1-6	CASSQDNWAGSPLHF	TGTGCCAGCAGCCAAGATAACTGGGCCGGTTCACCCCTCCACTTT
TRBV4-2	TRBD2	.	TRBJ2-7	CASSQGSGLSSYEQYF	TGTGCCAGCAGCCAAGGTAGCGGGCTAAGCTCCTACGAGCAGTACTTC
TRBV28	.	few	TRBJ1-2	CASMRFIQDNYGYTF	TGTGCCAGCATGCGATTTATACAGGATAACTATGGCTACACCTTC
TRBV6-5	.	.	TRBJ1-2	CASHPFEGGRYGYTF	TGTGCCAGTCACCCATTCGAAGGGGGTCGCTATGGCTACACCTTC
TRBV28	.	.	TRBJ1-5	CASSPGGGGRLNKPQHF	TGTGCCAGCAGTCCGGGAGGAGGGGGGCGATTGAATAAGCCCCAGCATTTT
TRBV3-1/TRBV3-2	TRBD2	.	TRBJ2-3	CASSPGPQGLAGVVHTQYF	TGTGCCAGCAGCCCGGGACCCCAGGGACTAGCGGGAGTCGTTCATACGCAGTATTTT
TRBV16	.	.	TRBJ1-1	CASSQSGRIMNTEAFF	TGTGCCAGCAGCCAATCGGGCAGGATTATGAACACTGAAGCTTTCTTT
TRBV4-2	.	.	TRBJ2-2	CASSQDLRLDTGELFF	TGTGCCAGCAGCCAAGATTTGAGATTGGACACCGGGGAGCTGTTTTTT
TRBV5-4	.	.	TRBJ2-3	CASSLGLDGTDTQYF	TGTGCCAGCAGCTTGGGGCTTGATGGCACAGATACGCAGTATTTT
TRBV5-1	TRBD1	.	TRBJ2-5	CASSPPTGGFQETQYF	TGCGCCAGCAGCCCCCCGACAGGGGGCTTCCAAGAGACCCAGTACTTC
TRBV18	TRBD1	.	TRBJ1-5	CASSPSGTGGNQPQHF	TGTGCCAGCTCACCCTCCGGGACAGGGGGCAATCAGCCCCAGCATTTT
TRBV28	TRBD2	few	TRBJ2-7	CASSPVAGGANEQYF	TGTGCCAGCAGTCCTGTAGCGGGGGGTGCCAACGAGCAGTACTTC
TRBV3-1/TRBV3-2	TRBD2	.	TRBJ2-1	CASSQEGLAGFF	TGTGCCAGCAGCCAAGAGGGACTAGCGGGGTTCTTC
TRBV5-1	.	.	TRBJ1-6	CASSLEGRLRSPLHF	TGCGCCAGCAGCTTGGAAGGGAGGCTGCGTTCACCCCTCCACTTT
TRBV11-2	.	.	TRBJ1-4	CASSAGGTNEKLFF	TGTGCCAGCAGCGCGGGGGGCACTAATGAAAAACTGTTTTTT
TRBV19	TRBD2	few	TRBJ2-7	CATKPGVAGGHEQYF	TGTGCCACCAAACCAGGAGTAGCGGGGGGACACGAGCAGTACTTC
TRBV20-1	TRBD2	.	TRBJ2-1	CSASTSGIVDEQFF	TGCAGTGCTAGTACTAGCGGGATTGTTGATGAGCAGTTCTTC
TRBV11-2	TRBD1	.	TRBJ2-6	CASSVPGGSGANVLTF	TGTGCCAGCAGCGTCCCAGGGGGCTCTGGGGCCAACGTCCTGACTTTC
TRBV29-1	.	.	TRBJ1-5	CSVKVSGDQPQHF	TGCAGCGTTAAGGTCTCAGGGGATCAGCCCCAGCATTTT
TRBV2	.	.	TRBJ2-3	CASTQTGGDTQYF	TGTGCCAGCACTCAAACCGGGGGAGATACGCAGTATTTT
TRBV3-1/TRBV3-2	.	.	TRBJ1-2	CASSAGGDYGYTF	TGTGCCAGCAGTGCGGGGGGGGATTATGGCTACACCTTC
TRBV3-1/TRBV3-2	TRBD1	.	TRBJ1-6	CASSREGQGVASPLHF	TGTGCCAGCAGCCGAGAGGGACAGGGGGTAGCGTCACCCCTCCACTTT
TRBV7-9	TRBD1	.	TRBJ2-7	CASSTRTGSGYEQYF	TGTGCCAGCAGCACTAGGACAGGGTCAGGATACGAGCAGTACTTC
TRBV2	.	.	TRBJ1-4	CASSVGGGGLNEKLFF	TGTGCCAGCAGTGTTGGGGGAGGGGGATTAAATGAAAAACTGTTTTTT
TRBV6-6	TRBD2	.	TRBJ2-3	CASSYTGGGTDTQYF	TGTGCCAGCAGTTACACGGGAGGCGGCACAGATACGCAGTATTTT
TRBV18	TRBD2	.	TRBJ2-7	CASSLSGASSYEQYF	TGTGCCAGCTCACTTAGCGGGGCAAGCTCCTACGAGCAGTACTTC
TRBV2	TRBD1	.	TRBJ2-7	CASSRTGNYEQYF	TGTGCCAGCAGTCGGACAGGGAATTACGAGCAGTACTTC
TRBV19	TRBD1	.	TRBJ1-6	CASRTGTAVNSPLHF	TGTGCCAGCAGAACCGGGACAGCGGTAAATTCACCCCTCCACTTT
TRBV24-1	.	.	TRBJ2-1	CATSDWAPGRRYNEQFF	TGTGCCACCAGTGACTGGGCGCCAGGGCGAAGATACAATGAGCAGTTCTTC
TRBV12-3/TRBV12-4	.	.	TRBJ1-1	CASTYRDGTEAFF	TGTGCCAGCACCTACAGAGATGGGACTGAAGCTTTCTTT
TRBV6-5	TRBD2	.	TRBJ2-7	CASRRRELSYEQYF	TGTGCCAGCCGACGGCGGGAGTTATCCTACGAGCAGTACTTC
TRBV5-1	TRBD2	once	TRBJ2-7	CASSQGLAEGGEQYF	TGCGCCAGCAGCCAGGGACTAGCGGAGGGGGGAGAGCAGTACTTC
TRBV27	.	.	TRBJ1-1	CASSLTRTTEAFF	TGTGCCAGCAGTTTAACCAGGACAACTGAAGCTTTCTTT
TRBV2	TRBD2	.	TRBJ2-7	CASTTSGKSYEQYF	TGTGCCAGCACGACTAGCGGGAAATCCTACGAGCAGTACTTC